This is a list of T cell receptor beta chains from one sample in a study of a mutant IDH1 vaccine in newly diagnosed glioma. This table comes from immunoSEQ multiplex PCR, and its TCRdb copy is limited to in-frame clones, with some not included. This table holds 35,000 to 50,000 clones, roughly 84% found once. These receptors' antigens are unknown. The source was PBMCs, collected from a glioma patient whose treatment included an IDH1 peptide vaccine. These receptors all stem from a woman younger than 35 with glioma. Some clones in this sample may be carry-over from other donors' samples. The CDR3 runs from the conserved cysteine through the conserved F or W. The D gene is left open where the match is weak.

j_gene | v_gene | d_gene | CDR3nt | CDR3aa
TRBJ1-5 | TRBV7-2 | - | TGTGCCAGCAGCTTAGCGCTAGGGGGGGATCAGCCCCAGCATTTT | CASSLALGGDQPQHF
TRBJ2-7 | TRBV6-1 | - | TGTGCCATAGCGCAGGGTATTGCCTACGAGCAGTACTTC | CAIAQGIAYEQYF
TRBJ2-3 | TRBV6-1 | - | TGTGCCAGCAGTGAAGCGCTAGGATCCACAGATACGCAGTATTTT | CASSEALGSTDTQYF
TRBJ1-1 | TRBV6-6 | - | TGTGCCAGCTGGGAGGTGCGGATGAACACTGAAGCTTTCTTT | CASWEVRMNTEAFF
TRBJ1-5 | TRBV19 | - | TGTGCCAGTAGTCGGGAGTATAGCAATCAGCCCCAGCATTTT | CASSREYSNQPQHF
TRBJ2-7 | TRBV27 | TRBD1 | TGTGCCAGCAGGAGACAGGGAGCATACGAGCAGTACTTC | CASRRQGAYEQYF
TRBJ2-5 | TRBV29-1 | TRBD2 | TGCAGCGTGGGACTAGCGGAGACCCAGTACTTC | CSVGLAETQYF
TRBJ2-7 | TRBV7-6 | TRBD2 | TGTGCCAGCAGCCAGAAAGCTAGCGGGAAATACGAGCAGTACTTC | CASSQKASGKYEQYF
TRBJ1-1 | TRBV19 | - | TGTGCCAGTAGTGAGCTCAAGAACACTGAAGCTTTCTTT | CASSELKNTEAFF
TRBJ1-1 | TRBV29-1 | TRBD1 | TGCAGCGCCCCGGGCCAGGGGGGGACTGAAGCTTTCTTT | CSAPGQGGTEAFF
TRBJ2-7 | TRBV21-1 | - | TGTGCCAGCACCAAACTACCGGAGGCAGCGCACTACGAGCAGTACTTC | CASTKLPEAAHYEQYF